This is a list of T cell receptor beta chains from one sample in a study of human T cells and chemical hapten exposure. TCRdb independently ran MiXCR on the RACE reads; one entry per CDR3 protein. The data show some 350,000 distinct CDR3 sequences, roughly 6.9% seen once. Source: whole blood, taken in connection with sensitization to the hapten diphenylcyclopropenone (DPC). The receptor set was obtained from a woman between 18 and 29 years old with alopecia areata. Some clones in this sample may be carry-over from other donors' samples. Each CDR3 is given with its conserved first and last residue. A D gene is named only where the DNA matches it firmly. Clone size appears in some rows only: once, few, many, or a class for an expanded clone.

clone_size d_call j_call v_call cdr3_nt cdr3_aa
few - TRBJ1-1 TRBV2 TGTGCCAGCAGTGAAAGAGCCGCCTGGGGGTCTGAAGCTTTCTTT CASSERAAWGSEAFF
- TRBD2 TRBJ2-5 TRBV5-1 TGCGCCAGCAGCTGGCCCGGGACTATCGGGGCAAGAGAGACCCAGTACTTC CASSWPGTIGARETQYF
few TRBD1 TRBJ2-3 TRBV3-1 TGTGCCAGCAGCTCGGTACAGGGGGCATATACGCAGTATTTT CASSSVQGAYTQYF
many - TRBJ2-1 TRBV7-2 TGTGCCAGCCGCTTGGGGGATCCCTACAATGAGCAGTTCTTC CASRLGDPYNEQFF
few - TRBJ1-1 TRBV7-3 TGTGCCAGCAGCTTCTCCACGAACACTGAAGCTTTCTTT CASSFSTNTEAFF
few - TRBJ1-4 TRBV6-5 TGTGCCAGCAGTTGGGACATACCCGCAACTAATGAAAAACTGTTTTTT CASSWDIPATNEKLFF
few TRBD2 TRBJ2-3 TRBV3-1 TGTGCCAGCAGCCAACGCGGGGGGGCAGATACGCAGTATTTT CASSQRGGADTQYF
many TRBD2 TRBJ2-3 TRBV13 TGTGCCAGCAGCCTTACTAGCGGGGGGCTCACAGATACGCAGTATTTT CASSLTSGGLTDTQYF
many - TRBJ1-1 TRBV6-5 TGTGCCAGCAGTTACTCGTTTCTGGACACTGAAGCTTTCTTT CASSYSFLDTEAFF
- - TRBJ1-1 TRBV29-1 TGCAGCGTTGAAGATTTCCGAACAACCGCGGGAGCTTTCTTT CSVEDFRTTAGAFF
many TRBD1 TRBJ2-1 TRBV5-4 TGTGCCAGCAGCCCGTCCGGGACAGGGGGGATTGAAGGGCTCTTC CASSPSGTGGIEGLF
- - TRBJ1-1 TRBV18 TGTGCCAGCTCAGCTCGAACATTAGAAGTAGCTTTCTTT CASSARTLEVAFF
- - TRBJ2-4 TRBV29-1 TGCAGCGTTGAAGATACAGAAGAAAACATTCAGTACTTC CSVEDTEENIQYF
- - TRBJ1-3 TRBV6-2/TRBV6-3 TGTGCCAGCAGTTACACGAGCCCTGGAAACACCATATATTTT CASSYTSPGNTIYF
few - TRBJ2-2 TRBV7-6 TGTGCCAGCAGCTCCGGACTGGCACCTAACACCGGGGAGCTGTTTTTT CASSSGLAPNTGELFF
many - TRBJ2-7 TRBV12-3/TRBV12-4 TGTGCCAGCAGCTCGCGGGGCCGATCCTACGAGCAGTACTTC CASSSRGRSYEQYF
few - TRBJ2-7 TRBV9 TGTGCCAGCAGCGTAAAACGCGATTACGAGCAGTACTTC CASSVKRDYEQYF
few TRBD2 TRBJ2-3 TRBV5-1 TGCGCCAGCAGCTTCACAGCGGGGGGGCCCCCAGATACGCAGTATTTT CASSFTAGGPPDTQYF
few TRBD1 TRBJ1-5 TRBV20-1 TGCAGTGCTAGAAACTCAGACAGGGGCGGCAATCAGCCCCAGCATTTT CSARNSDRGGNQPQHF
few - TRBJ1-2 TRBV4-2 TGTGCCAGCAGCCAAGATCACAGGGGCTACACCTTC CASSQDHRGYTF
- - TRBJ2-1 TRBV5-4 TGTGCCAGCAGCCCAAGCAAGTCGGGAAATGAGCAGTTCTTC CASSPSKSGNEQFF
- - TRBJ2-3 TRBV6-2/TRBV6-3 TGTGCCAGCAGTACCCCGAAGACTACAATCACAGATACGCAGTATTTT CASSTPKTTITDTQYF
many TRBD1 TRBJ1-1 TRBV6-5 TGTGCCGTATCCAGGGGGCGAGACACTGAAGCTTTCTTT CAVSRGRDTEAFF
- TRBD1 TRBJ2-1 TRBV24-1 TGTGCCACCAGTGCCTACGGACAGGGTAATCTCGATGAGCAGTTCTTC CATSAYGQGNLDEQFF
- TRBD1 TRBJ1-1 TRBV10-3 TGTGCCATCAGTGAGAACAGGGGGCGCATTGAAGCTTTCTTT CAISENRGRIEAFF
- TRBD1 TRBJ2-7 TRBV18 TGTGCCAGCTCACCCGGGACAGGGAAGGACGAGCAGTACTTC CASSPGTGKDEQYF
many - TRBJ1-1 TRBV6-5 TGTGCCAGCAGTTACTCCCGGACACAAACTGAAGCTTTCTTT CASSYSRTQTEAFF
few - TRBJ1-1 TRBV7-9 TGTGCCAGCAGCTACAAGGGGCGGGAGAACACTGAAGCTTTCTTT CASSYKGRENTEAFF
many - TRBJ2-5 TRBV6-2/TRBV6-3 TGTGCCAGCAGTCAAACAGGGCCGCAAGAGACCCAGTACTTC CASSQTGPQETQYF
- - TRBJ1-2 TRBV9 TGTGCCAGCAGCGTAGATGGAGGGGAGGATGGCTACACCTTC CASSVDGGEDGYTF
many TRBD1 TRBJ2-7 TRBV10-2 TGCGCCAGCAGTGAAGGGACAGGACCCCTACGTTTGCAGTACTTC CASSEGTGPLRLQYF
- - TRBJ1-1 TRBV6-5 TGTGCCAGCAGTTTCCGGAGACCCTTGAACACTGAAGCTTTCTTT CASSFRRPLNTEAFF
- TRBD2 TRBJ2-1 TRBV5-1 TGCGCCAGCAGCATTAGCGGGGGGCGGAACAATGAGCAGTTCTTC CASSISGGRNNEQFF
many - TRBJ1-2 TRBV5-6 TGTGCCAGCAGCTTACAGGCTAACTATGGCTACACCTTC CASSLQANYGYTF
- - TRBJ1-2 TRBV20-1 TGCAGTGCTAGAGATAGGGGGGCGTTAGCTAACTATGGCTACACCTTC CSARDRGALANYGYTF
- TRBD1 TRBJ1-4 TRBV7-9 TGTGCCAGCAGCTACGCGACCGGGACAGAGAATGAAAAACTGTTTTTT CASSYATGTENEKLFF
few - TRBJ2-3 TRBV20-1 TGCAGTGCTAGCTCGCCTGGCGGGGCCGGCACAGATACGCAGTATTTT CSASSPGGAGTDTQYF
few - TRBJ2-3 TRBV4-3 TGCGCCAGCAGCCAAGACCCCTCGACCGGCCCCACAGATACGCAGTATTTT CASSQDPSTGPTDTQYF
many - TRBJ2-3 TRBV5-1 TGCGCCAGCAGCTTGGCTACTAGCCGGTACACAGATACGCAGTATTTT CASSLATSRYTDTQYF
many TRBD2 TRBJ2-1 TRBV20-1 TGCAGTGCCAAAAGGGAGGGGAACCTTTACGAGCAGTTCTTC CSAKREGNLYEQFF
- TRBD1 TRBJ1-2 TRBV7-9 TGTGCCAGCAGCTTGAGAAACAGGGGAAGCAACTATGGCTACACCTTC CASSLRNRGSNYGYTF
- TRBD1 TRBJ1-2 TRBV12-3/TRBV12-4 TGTGCCAGCAGTCCCCGGACAGGGATCGACGGCTACACCTTC CASSPRTGIDGYTF
- TRBD2 TRBJ2-1 TRBV6-2/TRBV6-3 TGTGCCAGCAGTTACCTCAATCCACTAGCGGGGGGTGATGAGCAGTTCTTC CASSYLNPLAGGDEQFF
- TRBD1 TRBJ1-4 TRBV6-6 TGTGCCAGCAGGCAGGGGGTTATTAATGAAAAACTGTTTTTT CASRQGVINEKLFF
- - TRBJ2-1 TRBV7-3 TGTGCCAGCAGCTTAGGGGGCGTGGACGTGCAGTTCTTC CASSLGGVDVQFF
- - TRBJ1-5 TRBV28 TGTGCCAGCAGTCCCCGGACAGCTATGTTAAATCAGCCCCAGCATTTT CASSPRTAMLNQPQHF
- - TRBJ1-2 TRBV5-1 TGCGCCAGCAGTTTACGGACAGAGGACTATGGCTACACCTTC CASSLRTEDYGYTF
few - TRBJ1-5 TRBV28 TGTGCCAGCACGGGGCACCCCAATCAGCCCCAGCATTTT CASTGHPNQPQHF